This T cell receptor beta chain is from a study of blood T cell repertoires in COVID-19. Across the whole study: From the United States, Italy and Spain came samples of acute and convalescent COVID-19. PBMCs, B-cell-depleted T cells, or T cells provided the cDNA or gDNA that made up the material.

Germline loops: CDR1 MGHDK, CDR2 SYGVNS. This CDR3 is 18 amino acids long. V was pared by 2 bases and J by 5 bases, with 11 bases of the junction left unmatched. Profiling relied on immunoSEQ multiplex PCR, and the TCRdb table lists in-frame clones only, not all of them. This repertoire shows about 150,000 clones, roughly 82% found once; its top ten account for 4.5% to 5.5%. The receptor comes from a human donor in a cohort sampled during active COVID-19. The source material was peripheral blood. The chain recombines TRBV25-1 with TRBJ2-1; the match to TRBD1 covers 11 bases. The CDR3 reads CASSETRGTGGSHNEQFF. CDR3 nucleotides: TGTGCCAGCAGTGAAACCCGGGGGACAGGGGGTTCTCACAATGAGCAGTTCTTC.